The 17 T cell receptor beta chains listed next were all sequenced from one sample in a study of blood T cells in healthy people across ages. Using a J-beta primer mix together with a sample-barcoded 5' primer, a second PCR was run for roughly 7 to 12 cycles. TCRdb ran MiXCR on the 5' RACE reads and lists one entry per CDR3 protein. The sample shows approximately 690,000 distinct CDR3 sequences, around three fifths of them seen only once. Input material: blood. All receptors come from a man between 60 and 75 years old in good health.

The rearrangement links TRBV21-1 to TRBJ2-7. TRBV21-1 is noted as a pseudogene. The CDR3 loop spans 14 amino acids. CDR3 residues: CASSKAGRIYEQYF. CDR3 nucleotide sequence: TGTGCCAGCAGCAAAGCCGGCAGGATCTACGAGCAGTACTTC.

V usage is TRBV6-5 and J usage is TRBJ1-6, with D maybe TRBD1 (6 bases). Germline CDR1 and CDR2: MNHEY and SVGAGI. There are 15 residues in the CDR3. Trimming cost V 6 bases and J 6 bases, with 15 bases left between them. This chain's CDR3 is CASSQGGAGNSPLHF. As DNA, the CDR3 is TGTGCCAGCAGCCAAGGGGGGGCAGGTAATTCACCCCTCCACTTT.

V is TRBV7-2 and J is TRBJ2-3; 12 bases are shared with TRBD2. J lost 3 bases, V lost 5 bases, and 12 bases had no gene match. Germline V CDR1 and CDR2: SGHTA, FQGNSA. CDR3 size: 18 residues. CDR3 DNA sequence: TGTGCCAGCAGCCGGGGTGCTAGCGGGGGGGCCGTTACAGATACGCAGTATTTT. The encoded protein is CASSRGASGGAVTDTQYF.

V usage is TRBV6-5 and J usage is TRBJ2-5; TRBD1 matches at 9 bases. With 5 bases clipped from V and 4 bases from J, the junction kept 8 bases outside the gene matches. Germline assignment: CDR1 MNHEY and CDR2 SVGAGI. The CDR3 runs to 15 residues. This chain's CDR3 is CASSRGQGPGETQYF. The CDR3 DNA follows: TGTGCCAGCAGTCGTGGACAGGGGCCAGGAGAGACCCAGTACTTC.

This clonotype was seen a few times. The chain uses TRBV12-3 or TRBV12-4 and TRBJ2-1, with TRBD1 as a possible D gene (6 bases). The V end was cut by 2 bases, the J end by 5 bases, with 10 bases between. There are 14 residues in the CDR3. The CDR3 DNA reads TGTGCCAGCAGTTTATTTACAGGGAACAATGAGCAGTTCTTC. Translation: CASSLFTGNNEQFF.

This clonotype occurred a few times. This chain links TRBV7-6 with TRBJ2-7; perhaps TRBD1 as D (6 bases). The germline V and J ends were trimmed by 5 bases and 0 bases, with 14 bases remaining between them. This CDR3 contains 15 residues. Germline V gives CDR1 SGHVS, CDR2 FNYEAQ. In nucleotides, the CDR3 is TGTGCCAGCAGCCCAGGCCAGACAGGCTCCTACGAGCAGTACTTC. Residues: CASSPGQTGSYEQYF.

The DNA of the CDR3 is TGCAGCGTTGAAGATGCTGGCTTGGAGACCCAGTACTTC. It codes for CSVEDAGLETQYF. The chain recombines TRBV29-1 with TRBJ2-7, with D uncertain. The DNA end lines up better with TRBJ2-5; the J call may be wrong. Germline V CDR1 and CDR2: SQVTM, ANQGSEA. The CDR3 extends over 13 amino acids.

V gene TRBV20-1 combines with J gene TRBJ2-3; TRBD2 agrees at 9 bases. CDR3 length equals 16 residues. Germline CDR1 reads DFQATT; CDR2 reads SNEGSKA (reference sequence). Losses at the gene ends were 3 bases for V and 0 bases for J; bases not matched to a gene: 7. CDR3 in amino acids: CSASSPLAGSTDTQYF. Written as DNA, the CDR3 is TGCAGTGCTAGTTCTCCTCTAGCGGGGAGCACAGATACGCAGTATTTT.

The chain combines TRBV5-1 with TRBJ1-6, with 9 bases aligning to TRBD1. This CDR3 contains 16 residues. Trimming removed 0 bases from V and 8 bases from J; junction bases left unmatched: 6. Germline values: CDR1 SGHRS, CDR2 YFSETQ. The CDR3 DNA reads TGCGCCAGCAGCTTGGTAGGGACAGGGCCTTATTCACCCCTCCACTTT. This gives the protein CASSLVGTGPYSPLHF.

The V and J genes are TRBV29-1 and TRBJ2-7; D is tentatively TRBD1 or TRBD2 (5 bases each). There are 12 residues in the CDR3. Per germline, CDR1 SQVTM and CDR2 ANQGSEA. V lost 6 bases and J lost 1, with 10 bases in between. CDR3 residues: CSVRDGSYEQYF. The CDR3 nucleotides are TGCAGCGTCCGGGACGGGTCCTACGAGCAGTACTTC.

The chain links TRBV28 to TRBJ2-1, with TRBD1 matching over 9 bases. V was clipped by 6 bases and J by 13 bases; unmatched bases: 13. This CDR3 is 14 amino acids long. Per the germline V gene, CDR1 is MDHEN and CDR2 is SYDVKM. The CDR3 bases are TGTGCCAGCAGGGAGACAGGGGGAATAGAGACCCAGTTCTTC. It codes for CASRETGGIETQFF.

This clonotype was picked up a small number of times. The chain joins TRBV5-1 to TRBJ1-4; a possible D gene is TRBD1 (6 bases). Per germline, CDR1 SGHRS and CDR2 YFSETQ. CDR3 length: 14 residues. V was trimmed by 3 bases and J by 0 bases, leaving 6 bases between them. DNA for the CDR3: TGCGCCAGCAGCTGGACAGCAACTAATGAAAAACTGTTTTTT. Its translation is CASSWTATNEKLFF.

The V gene is TRBV2, the J gene TRBJ1-5; no clear D. CDR1 and CDR2 (germline): SNHLY, FYNNEI. With 7 bases removed from V and 3 bases from J, the gap between germline ends came to 13 bases. The CDR3 has 14 residues. The CDR3 spells CASTERQFNQPQHF. In nucleotides, the CDR3 is TGTGCCAGCACCGAGAGGCAGTTCAATCAGCCCCAGCATTTT.

This clonotype was observed a handful of times. V is TRBV11-2 and J is TRBJ2-1; TRBD2 agrees at 10 bases. The CDR3 consists of 16 residues. J gave up 7 bases and V 1 base, and 7 bases lay outside the gene matches. CDR1 is SGHAT, CDR2 FQNNGV, per germline. In nucleotides, the CDR3 is TGTGCCAGCAGCTTAGGAGGAGCGGGGGGGTTTAATGAGCAGTTCTTC. Translation: CASSLGGAGGFNEQFF.

The sample holds a few counts of this clonotype. This rearrangement joins TRBV29-1 to TRBJ2-1; 11 positions agree with TRBD2. The CDR3 totals 14 residues. With 7 bases clipped from V and 6 bases from J, the junction kept 8 bases outside the gene matches. Germline-derived CDR1 and CDR2 are SQVTM and ANQGSEA. CDR3 nucleotide sequence: TGCAGCGGCGAGACTAGCGGGGCCTTCAATGAGCAGTTCTTC. It encodes CSGETSGAFNEQFF.

This clonotype was found many times. The chain combines TRBV27 with TRBJ2-5; a possible D gene is TRBD2 (6 bases). This CDR3 region has 12 residues. Germline loops: CDR1 MNHEY, CDR2 SMNVEV (reference sequence). V was shortened by 4 bases and J by 5 bases, with 8 bases between the two germline ends. For the CDR3, the DNA is TGTGCCAGCAGTTCGGCGGGGGAGACCCAGTACTTC. This codes for CASSSAGETQYF.

This clonotype was seen only a few times. This chain joins TRBV6-6 and TRBJ2-4, with 9 nucleotides matching TRBD1. The CDR3 spans 16 residues. The trim removed 5 bases at V and 5 bases at J, leaving 10 bases unmatched. CDR1 is MNHNY, CDR2 SVGAGI, per germline (reference sequence). CDR3 amino acids: CASSTRDRAVENIQYF. CDR3 coding DNA: TGTGCCAGCAGTACCCGGGACAGGGCGGTGGAAAACATTCAGTACTTC.